This entry lists 27 T cell receptor beta chains sequenced from one sample in a study of monozygotic twins with inflammatory bowel disease. Reanalyzing the 5' RACE reads, TCRdb keeps one entry per CDR3 protein, without DNA. Its table records some 99,000 distinct CDR3 sequences. The specimen sequenced was blood. Receptor source: a human donor with ulcerative colitis or Crohn's disease, or a healthy co-twin of an affected twin (not recorded which).

The rearrangement uses TRBV7-9 and TRBJ1-1. The germline gives CDR1 SEHNR, CDR2 FQNEAQ (reference sequence). This CDR3 is 14 amino acids long. The CDR3 sequence is CASSPGGENTEAFF. Based on the CDR3 plus reference TRBV7-9 and TRBJ1-1, the full variable domain is DTGVSQNPRHKITKRGQNVTFRCDPISEHNRLYWYRQTLGQGPEFLTYFQNEAQLEKSRLLSDRFSAERPKGSFSTLEIQRTEQGDSAMYLCASSPGGENTEAFFGQGTRLTVV.

The rearrangement uses TRBV28 and TRBJ1-1; the TCRdb D gene call, TRBD1, has no DNA to confirm it. The CDR3 spans 14 residues. Germline values: CDR1 MDHEN, CDR2 SYDVKM. The CDR3 loop is CASSLSGQGTEAFF.

The V call is TRBV29-1, the J call TRBJ2-7; TCRdb proposes TRBD2, but this gene call is untestable without DNA. The length of the CDR3 is 14 residues. Germline CDR1 reads SQVTM; CDR2 reads ANQGSEA. The CDR3 is CSVSSAGGDYEQYF.

The chain has TRBV2 and TRBJ2-1; TCRdb returns TRBD2, unconfirmable since there is no DNA. From germline, CDR1 is SNHLY and CDR2 FYNNEI. The CDR3 is 14 residues long. CDR3 sequence: CATWRGMRNNEQFF.

J is TRBJ2-5 and V is TRBV6-5; the D call from TCRdb, TRBD2, cannot be confirmed without DNA. This CDR3 spans 15 amino acids. The germline V gene has CDR1 MNHEY and CDR2 SVGAGI. The CDR3 loop reads CASSYSSGSQETQYF.

This rearrangement joins TRBV24-1 to TRBJ2-3; the D call of TRBD2 rests on TCRdb alone, since no DNA is present to check it. The CDR3 consists of 17 residues. Germline V lookup: CDR1 KGHDR, CDR2 SFDVKD. This chain's CDR3 is CATSDLGSGGEGDTQYF.

V usage is TRBV4-3 and J usage is TRBJ1-6; TCRdb names TRBD1, which stays unverified in the absence of DNA. The CDR3 totals 13 residues. Germline V gives CDR1 LGHNA, CDR2 YSLEER. The CDR3 reads CASSQEVSSPLHF.

CDR3 residues: CASSLGTGLDNYGYTF. This chain joins TRBV5-1 and TRBJ1-2; TCRdb calls TRBD1, which cannot be checked without DNA. The length of the CDR3 is 16 residues. From germline, CDR1 is SGHRS and CDR2 YFSETQ.

This sequence joins TRBV7-2 and TRBJ2-3. The germline gives CDR1 SGHTA, CDR2 FQGNSA. The CDR3 length is 15 residues. Here the CDR3 reads CASSPARPLTDTQYF.

The V and J genes are TRBV28 and TRBJ2-1; lacking DNA, the TRBD2 call made by TCRdb goes unchecked. The CDR3 is 14 amino acids. Germline V gives CDR1 MDHEN, CDR2 SYDVKM. The CDR3 sequence is CATLLGLAIDEQFF.

The chain couples TRBV7-2 to TRBJ2-2; checking the TCRdb D call of TRBD2 is not possible without DNA. From germline, CDR1 is SGHTA and CDR2 FQGNSA. The CDR3 covers 17 residues. CDR3: CASSLSRLAANTGELFF.

The chain combines TRBV28 with TRBJ1-2; TCRdb's D gene call, TRBD1, goes unchecked for lack of DNA. There are 14 residues in the CDR3. Germline assignment: CDR1 MDHEN and CDR2 SYDVKM. Here the CDR3 reads CASSTPGTLYGYTF.

This sequence joins TRBV5-1 and TRBJ2-2; absent DNA, TCRdb's TRBD2 call cannot be checked. The CDR3 is 14 residues long. Germline CDR1 reads SGHRS; CDR2 reads YFSETQ. CDR3 residues: CASSLVASSGELFF.

CDR3 residues: CASSDGTGSSYEQYF. The gene calls are TRBV18 and TRBJ2-7; lacking DNA, the TRBD1 call made by TCRdb goes unchecked. This CDR3 contains 15 residues. Germline lookup yields CDR1 KGHSH and CDR2 LQKENI.

The genes are TRBV5-1 and TRBJ2-7; TCRdb's D gene call, TRBD2, goes unchecked for lack of DNA. Germline values: CDR1 SGHRS, CDR2 YFSETQ. This CDR3 region has 13 residues. CDR3 residues: CASRESGLHEQYF.

The chain has TRBV29-1 and TRBJ2-3. Germline V CDR1 and CDR2: SQVTM, ANQGSEA. The CDR3 is 14 amino acids. CDR3 sequence reads: CSVVDRLAADTQYF.

CDR3 region: CASSSGQTYEQYF. The chain has TRBV7-6 and TRBJ2-7; the D call from TCRdb, TRBD1, cannot be confirmed without DNA. Germline CDR1 and CDR2: SGHVS and FNYEAQ. CDR3 length: 13 amino acids.

This sequence joins TRBV28 and TRBJ2-7; the D gene TCRdb calls, TRBD1, cannot be checked with no DNA. Germline CDR1 and CDR2: MDHEN and SYDVKM. This CDR3 comprises 16 residues. This CDR3 is CASSPIGQGLIHEQYF.

The V and J genes are TRBV3-1 and TRBJ1-1. This CDR3 comprises 13 residues. Germline-derived CDR1 and CDR2 are LGHDT and YNNKEL (reference sequence). The CDR3 protein is CASSQVRDTEAFF.

This chain uses TRBV7-2 with TRBJ2-7; TCRdb's D call of TRBD1 is untestable without DNA. CDR1 is SGHTA and CDR2 is FQGNSA in the germline V gene. CDR3 length: 13 residues. CDR3: CASSLTGQGEQYF.

This chain joins TRBV7-9 and TRBJ1-1; TCRdb calls TRBD1, which cannot be checked without DNA. The CDR3 is 14 residues long. Germline V lookup: CDR1 SEHNR, CDR2 FQNEAQ (reference sequence). The CDR3 loop reads CASSLARGVTEAFF.

V usage is TRBV5-1 and J usage is TRBJ1-1; checking the TCRdb D call of TRBD1 is not possible without DNA. The CDR3 totals 14 residues. Germline V gene lookup returns CDR1 SGHRS and CDR2 YFSETQ. CDR3 amino acids: CASSLSGGYTEAFF.

V is TRBV24-1 and J is TRBJ1-5. Germline CDR1 KGHDR, CDR2 SFDVKD. The CDR3 totals 14 residues. Here the CDR3 reads CATSDARGNQPQHF.

The chain employs TRBV20-1 and TRBJ1-6; TCRdb lists TRBD1, though no DNA is available to test this call. This CDR3 has 14 residues. Per the germline V gene, CDR1 is DFQATT and CDR2 is SNEGSKA (reference sequence). CDR3 in amino acids: CSAPSPGQYSPLHF.

The chain has TRBV12-3 or TRBV12-4 and TRBJ2-2; TCRdb indicates TRBD1, and absent DNA this call remains unverified. The CDR3 runs to 15 residues. The CDR3 loop is CASQGVGGGTGELFF.

The chain is built from TRBV7-8 and TRBJ1-1; TCRdb's D call of TRBD1 is untestable without DNA. Germline V lookup: CDR1 SGHVS, CDR2 FQNEAQ. The CDR3 sequence is 16 residues long. CDR3 region: CASSLDRDSLNTEAFF.

This clonotype shows up as large (0.1 to 1%) by frequency. The chain carries TRBV4-3 and TRBJ2-1; TCRdb's D call of TRBD2 is untestable without DNA. Germline values: CDR1 LGHNA, CDR2 YSLEER. CDR3 length: 13 residues. The CDR3 is CASSQEAEREQFF.